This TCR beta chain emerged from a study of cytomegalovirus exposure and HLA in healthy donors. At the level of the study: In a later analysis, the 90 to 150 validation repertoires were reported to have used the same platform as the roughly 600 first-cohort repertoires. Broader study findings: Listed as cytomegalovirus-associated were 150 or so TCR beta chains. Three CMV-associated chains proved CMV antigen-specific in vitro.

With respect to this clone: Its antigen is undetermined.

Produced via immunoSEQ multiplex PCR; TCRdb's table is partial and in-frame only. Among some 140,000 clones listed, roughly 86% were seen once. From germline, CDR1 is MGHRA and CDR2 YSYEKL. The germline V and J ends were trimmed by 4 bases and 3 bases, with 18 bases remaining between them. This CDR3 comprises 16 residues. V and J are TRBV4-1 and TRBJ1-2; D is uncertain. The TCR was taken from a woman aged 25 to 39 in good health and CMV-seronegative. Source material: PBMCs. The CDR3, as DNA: TGCGCCAGCAGCCTTGCTGGGCGGGCAGAAGACTATGGCTACACCTTC. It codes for CASSLAGRAEDYGYTF.